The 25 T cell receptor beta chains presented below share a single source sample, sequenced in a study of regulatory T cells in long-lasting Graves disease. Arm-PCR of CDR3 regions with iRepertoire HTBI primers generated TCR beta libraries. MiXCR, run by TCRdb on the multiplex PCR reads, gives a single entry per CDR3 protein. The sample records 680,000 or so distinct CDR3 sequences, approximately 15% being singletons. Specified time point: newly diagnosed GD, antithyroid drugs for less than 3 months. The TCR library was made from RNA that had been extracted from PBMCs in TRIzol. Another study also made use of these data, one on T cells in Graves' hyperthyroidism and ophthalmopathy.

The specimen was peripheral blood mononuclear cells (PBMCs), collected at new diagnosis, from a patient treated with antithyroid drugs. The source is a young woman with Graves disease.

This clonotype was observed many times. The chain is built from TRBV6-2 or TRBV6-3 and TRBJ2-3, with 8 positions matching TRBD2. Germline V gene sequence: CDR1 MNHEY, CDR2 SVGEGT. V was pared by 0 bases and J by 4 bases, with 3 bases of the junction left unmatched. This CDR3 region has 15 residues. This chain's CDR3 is CASSYSPAGADTQYF. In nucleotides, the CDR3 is TGTGCCAGCAGTTACTCCCCAGCGGGAGCAGATACGCAGTATTTT.

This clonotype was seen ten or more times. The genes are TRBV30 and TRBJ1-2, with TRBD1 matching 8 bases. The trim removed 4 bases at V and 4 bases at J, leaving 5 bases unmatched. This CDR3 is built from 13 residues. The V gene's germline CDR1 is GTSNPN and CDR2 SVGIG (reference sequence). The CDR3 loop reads CAWTLDRVYGYTF. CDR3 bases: TGTGCCTGGACTTTGGACAGGGTCTATGGCTACACCTTC.

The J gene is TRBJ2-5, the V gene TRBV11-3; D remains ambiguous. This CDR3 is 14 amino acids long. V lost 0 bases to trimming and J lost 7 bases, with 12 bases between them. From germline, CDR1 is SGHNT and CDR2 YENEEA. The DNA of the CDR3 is TGTGCCAGCAGCTTAGAAGGCGGCATGGGGACCCAGTACTTC. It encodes CASSLEGGMGTQYF.

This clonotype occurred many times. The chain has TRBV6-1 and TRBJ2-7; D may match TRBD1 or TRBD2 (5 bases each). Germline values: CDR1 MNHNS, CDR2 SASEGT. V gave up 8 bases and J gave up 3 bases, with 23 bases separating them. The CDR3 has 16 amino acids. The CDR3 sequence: CASGISRGRPLYEQYF. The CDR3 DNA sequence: TGTGCCAGCGGGATCTCCCGGGGCAGACCGCTCTACGAGCAGTACTTC.

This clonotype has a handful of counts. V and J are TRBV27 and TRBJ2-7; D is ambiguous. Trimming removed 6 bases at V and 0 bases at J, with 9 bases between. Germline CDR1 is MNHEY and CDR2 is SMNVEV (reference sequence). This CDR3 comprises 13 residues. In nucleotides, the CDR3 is TGTGCCAGCAGACCTCAGGTCTCCTACGAGCAGTACTTC. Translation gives CASRPQVSYEQYF.

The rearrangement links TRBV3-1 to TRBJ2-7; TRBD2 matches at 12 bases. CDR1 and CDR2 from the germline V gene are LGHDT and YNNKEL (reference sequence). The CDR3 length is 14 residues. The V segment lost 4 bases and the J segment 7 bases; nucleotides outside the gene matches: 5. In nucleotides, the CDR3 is TGTGCCAGCAGCCGCCTTCTAGCGGGAGGGGAGCAGTACTTC. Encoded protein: CASSRLLAGGEQYF.

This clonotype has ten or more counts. The CDR3: CASSTKDNTEAFF. The CDR3 DNA sequence: TGTGCCAGCAGTACAAAGGATAACACTGAAGCTTTCTTT. This chain connects TRBV12-3 or TRBV12-4 to TRBJ1-1; D gene ambiguous. Trimming removed 5 bases from V and 2 bases from J, with 9 bases in between. The CDR3 is 13 amino acids.

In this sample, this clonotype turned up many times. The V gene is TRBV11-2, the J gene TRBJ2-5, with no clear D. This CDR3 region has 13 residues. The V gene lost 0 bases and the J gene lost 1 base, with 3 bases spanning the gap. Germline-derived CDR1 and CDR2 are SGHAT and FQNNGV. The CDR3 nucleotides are TGTGCCAGCAGCTTAGAAAGCCAAGAGACCCAGTACTTC. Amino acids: CASSLESQETQYF.

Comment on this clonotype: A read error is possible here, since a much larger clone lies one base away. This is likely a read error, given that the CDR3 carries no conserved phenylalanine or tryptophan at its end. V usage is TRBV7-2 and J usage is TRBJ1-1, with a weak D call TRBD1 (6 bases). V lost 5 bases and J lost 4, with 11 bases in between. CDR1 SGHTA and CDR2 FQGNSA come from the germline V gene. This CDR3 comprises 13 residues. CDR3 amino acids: CASSILRGTEAFL. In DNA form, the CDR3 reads TGTGCCAGCAGCATTCTCAGGGGCACTGAAGCTTTCCTT.

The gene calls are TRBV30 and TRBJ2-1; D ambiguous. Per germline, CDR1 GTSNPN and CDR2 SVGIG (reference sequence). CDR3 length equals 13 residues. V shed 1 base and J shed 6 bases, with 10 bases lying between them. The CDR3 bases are TGTGCCTGGAGTGAGGGTACCGGCAATGAGCAGTTCTTC. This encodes CAWSEGTGNEQFF.

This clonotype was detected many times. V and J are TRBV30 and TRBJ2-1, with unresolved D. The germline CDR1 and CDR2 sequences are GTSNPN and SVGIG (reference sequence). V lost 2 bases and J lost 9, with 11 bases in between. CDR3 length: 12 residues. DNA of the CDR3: TGTGCCTGGAGTCTCAGTGCTACTGAGCAGTTCTTC. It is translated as CAWSLSATEQFF.

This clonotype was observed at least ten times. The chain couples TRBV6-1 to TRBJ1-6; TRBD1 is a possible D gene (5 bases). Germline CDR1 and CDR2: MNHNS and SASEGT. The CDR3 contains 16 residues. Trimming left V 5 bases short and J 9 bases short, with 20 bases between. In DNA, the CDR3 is TGTGCCAGCAGTAGGACGGCAGGGCGTTCGGGTTCACCCCTCCACTTT. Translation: CASSRTAGRSGSPLHF.

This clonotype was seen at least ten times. The CDR3 DNA follows: TGTGCCAGCAGCCCCACCGTGTCGGGGGGTACGCAGTATTTT. It specifies CASSPTVSGGTQYF. The chain carries TRBV27 and TRBJ2-3, with 7 bases matching TRBD2. Germline CDR1 MNHEY, CDR2 SMNVEV (reference sequence). The CDR3 is 14 residues long. V lost 6 bases, J lost 8 bases, and 11 bases stayed unmatched.

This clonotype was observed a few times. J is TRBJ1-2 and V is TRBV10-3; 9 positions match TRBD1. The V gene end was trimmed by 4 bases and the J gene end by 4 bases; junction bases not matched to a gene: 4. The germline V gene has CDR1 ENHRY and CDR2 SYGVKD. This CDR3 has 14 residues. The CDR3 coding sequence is TGTGCCATCAGTGTTTCGGACAGGGGCTATGGCTACACCTTC. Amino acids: CAISVSDRGYGYTF.

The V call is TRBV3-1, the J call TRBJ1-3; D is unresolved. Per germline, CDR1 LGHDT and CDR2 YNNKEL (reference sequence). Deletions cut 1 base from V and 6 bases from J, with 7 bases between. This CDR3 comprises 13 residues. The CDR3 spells CASSQVSANTIYF. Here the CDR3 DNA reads TGTGCCAGCAGCCAAGTATCCGCAAACACCATATATTTT.

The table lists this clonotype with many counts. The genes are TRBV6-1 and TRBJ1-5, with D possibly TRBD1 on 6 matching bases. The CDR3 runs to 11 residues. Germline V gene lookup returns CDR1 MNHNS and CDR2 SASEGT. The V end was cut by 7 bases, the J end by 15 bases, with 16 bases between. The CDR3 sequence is CASIFGGGWHF. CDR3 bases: TGTGCCAGCATTTTCGGGGGCGGGTGGCATTTT.

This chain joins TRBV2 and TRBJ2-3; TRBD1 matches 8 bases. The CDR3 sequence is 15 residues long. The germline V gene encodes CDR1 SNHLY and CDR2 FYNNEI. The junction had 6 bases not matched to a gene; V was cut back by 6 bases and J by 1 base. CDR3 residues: CASRPDRAGTDTQYF. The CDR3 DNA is TGTGCCAGCAGGCCGGACAGGGCGGGCACAGATACGCAGTATTTT.

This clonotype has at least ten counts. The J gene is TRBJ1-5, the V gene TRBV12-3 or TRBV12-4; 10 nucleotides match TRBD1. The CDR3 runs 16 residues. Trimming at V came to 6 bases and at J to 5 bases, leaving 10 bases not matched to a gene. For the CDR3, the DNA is TGTGCCAGCAGCCTATTCGACAGGGGGCCGGATCAGCCCCAGCATTTT. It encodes CASSLFDRGPDQPQHF.

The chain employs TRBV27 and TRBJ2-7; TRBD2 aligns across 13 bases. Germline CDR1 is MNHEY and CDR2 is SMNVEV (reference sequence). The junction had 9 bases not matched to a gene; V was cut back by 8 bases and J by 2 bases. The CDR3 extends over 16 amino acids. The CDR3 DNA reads TGTGCCAGCGGGACTAGCGGGACCCGAATTCCCTACGAGCAGTACTTC. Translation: CASGTSGTRIPYEQYF.

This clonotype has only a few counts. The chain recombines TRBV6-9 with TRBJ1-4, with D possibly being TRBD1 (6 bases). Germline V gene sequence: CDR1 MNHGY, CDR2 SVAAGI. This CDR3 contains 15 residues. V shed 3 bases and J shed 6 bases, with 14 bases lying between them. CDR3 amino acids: CASSYSAGEDEKLFF. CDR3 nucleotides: TGTGCCAGCAGTTACTCCGCAGGGGAGGATGAAAAACTGTTTTTT.

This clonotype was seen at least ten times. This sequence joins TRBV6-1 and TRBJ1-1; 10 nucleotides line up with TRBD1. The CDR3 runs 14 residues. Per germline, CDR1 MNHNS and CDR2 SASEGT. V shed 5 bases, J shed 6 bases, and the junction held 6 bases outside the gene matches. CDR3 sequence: CASSRDRGHAEAFF. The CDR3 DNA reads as TGTGCCAGCAGTAGGGACAGGGGTCACGCTGAAGCTTTCTTT.

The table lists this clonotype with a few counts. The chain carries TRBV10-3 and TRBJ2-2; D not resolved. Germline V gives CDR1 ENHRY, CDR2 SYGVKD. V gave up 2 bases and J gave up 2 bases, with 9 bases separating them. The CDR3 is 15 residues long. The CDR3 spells CAISEGPLNTGELFF. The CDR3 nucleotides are TGTGCCATCAGTGAGGGTCCCCTAAACACCGGGGAGCTGTTTTTT.

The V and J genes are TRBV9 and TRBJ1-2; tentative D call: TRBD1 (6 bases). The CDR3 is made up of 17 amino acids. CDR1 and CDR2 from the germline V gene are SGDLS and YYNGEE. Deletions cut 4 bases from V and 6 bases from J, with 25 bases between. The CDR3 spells CASSPRFTGSRENGYTF. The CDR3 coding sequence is TGTGCCAGCAGCCCGAGATTTACAGGGTCGAGGGAGAATGGCTACACCTTC.

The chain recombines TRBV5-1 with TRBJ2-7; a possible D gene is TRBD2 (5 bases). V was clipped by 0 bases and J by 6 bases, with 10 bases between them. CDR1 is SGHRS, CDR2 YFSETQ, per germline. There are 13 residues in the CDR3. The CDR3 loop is CASSLDGLAEQYF. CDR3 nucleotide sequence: TGCGCCAGCAGCTTGGACGGTCTAGCCGAGCAGTACTTC.

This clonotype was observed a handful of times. The CDR3 DNA reads TGCGCCAGCAGCCCAGGGGACAGTATCACCTACAATGAGCAGTTCTTC. Its protein is CASSPGDSITYNEQFF. V gene TRBV5-1 combines with J gene TRBJ2-1, with 7 bases matching TRBD1. The CDR3 is 16 amino acids. Germline values: CDR1 SGHRS, CDR2 YFSETQ. The J segment lost 2 bases and the V segment lost 4 bases, leaving 9 bases of the junction unmatched.